Listed below are T cell receptor beta chains from one sample, sequenced in a study of PD-L1 blockade in urothelial cancer. Only in-frame clones appear in the TCRdb table, and some are missing; sequencing was by immunoSEQ multiplex PCR. The data hold around 100,000 clones, with approximately 90% observed a single time. The sample was PBMCs, taken around atezolizumab (anti-PD-L1) treatment. The receptors come from a man aged 55 to 70 with urothelial cancer. Each CDR3 is given with its conserved first and last residue. The order of the fields is V gene, J gene, D gene, clone size, CDR3 DNA, CDR3 protein. The D gene is left open where the match is weak. The listing skips clone size in some rows; elsewhere it reads once, few, many or a size class.

V: TRBV29-1
J: TRBJ1-1
D: TRBD1
size: once
DNA: TGCAGCGTTGAAGGGACAGGGGGCATTGACACTGAAGCTTTCTTT
CDR3: CSVEGTGGIDTEAFF

V: TRBV10-3
J: TRBJ2-6
D: -
size: -
DNA: TGTGCCATCAATGGGGACACTGGGGCCCCTGGGGCCAACGTCCTGACTTTC
CDR3: CAINGDTGAPGANVLTF

V: TRBV5-1
J: TRBJ2-3
D: TRBD2
size: -
DNA: TGCGCCAGCCTAGCGGGAGAAACAGATACGCAGTATTTT
CDR3: CASLAGETDTQYF

V: TRBV7-2
J: TRBJ2-2
D: TRBD1
size: -
DNA: TGTGCCAGCAGCTTAACGACAGGGGTATCCGGGGAGCTGTTTTTT
CDR3: CASSLTTGVSGELFF

V: TRBV6-5
J: TRBJ1-3
D: -
size: -
DNA: TGTGCCAGCAGTTACGCAACCACAGGGTTAGGAAACACCATATATTTT
CDR3: CASSYATTGLGNTIYF

V: TRBV2
J: TRBJ2-5
D: -
size: -
DNA: TGTGCCAGCAGTCCGGACAGAGTCCAAGAGACCCAGTACTTC
CDR3: CASSPDRVQETQYF

V: TRBV29-1
J: TRBJ2-7
D: TRBD2
size: few
DNA: TGCAGCGTTCGGGGCCGGACTAGCGGCTACGAGCAGTACTTC
CDR3: CSVRGRTSGYEQYF

V: TRBV27
J: TRBJ1-5
D: -
size: -
DNA: TGTGCCAGCAGTTTATGGGTAGGGGTGAATCAGCCCCAGCATTTT
CDR3: CASSLWVGVNQPQHF

V: TRBV6-1
J: TRBJ2-1
D: TRBD2
size: -
DNA: TGTGCCAGTAAGATAGCGGGGGGGTACAATGAGCAGTTCTTC
CDR3: CASKIAGGYNEQFF

V: TRBV4-3
J: TRBJ1-2
D: TRBD1
size: -
DNA: TGCGCCAGCAGCCGAGACGGGACAGATGCCTATGGCTACACCTTC
CDR3: CASSRDGTDAYGYTF

V: TRBV19
J: TRBJ1-2
D: -
size: -
DNA: TGTGCCAGTATCCCCGCGGGGGGTTCTAACTATGGCTACACCTTC
CDR3: CASIPAGGSNYGYTF

V: TRBV5-1
J: TRBJ2-3
D: TRBD2
size: -
DNA: TGCGCCAGCAGCTCGGGACTAGCGGGAGGAGGAACAGATACGCAGTATTTT
CDR3: CASSSGLAGGGTDTQYF

V: TRBV19
J: TRBJ2-1
D: TRBD2
size: -
DNA: TGTGCCAGTAGGTCAATTGCGGGGGGAAACAATGAGCAGTTCTTC
CDR3: CASRSIAGGNNEQFF

V: TRBV29-1
J: TRBJ2-7
D: -
size: -
DNA: TGCAGCGTTGTGGTAGGGGCGGGACCCTACGAGCAGTACTTC
CDR3: CSVVVGAGPYEQYF

V: TRBV19
J: TRBJ2-1
D: TRBD2
size: -
DNA: TGTGCCAGTAGCCCCGGGACTACCCTTTACAATGAGCAGTTCTTC
CDR3: CASSPGTTLYNEQFF

V: TRBV6-5
J: TRBJ2-1
D: -
size: -
DNA: TGTGCCAGCAGTTTATCTTACAGGGCGAGCAATGAGCAGTTCTTC
CDR3: CASSLSYRASNEQFF

V: TRBV5-4
J: TRBJ2-2
D: -
size: -
DNA: TGTGCCAGCAGCTTGGCGGGAGTCGACCCCGGGGAGCTGTTTTTT
CDR3: CASSLAGVDPGELFF